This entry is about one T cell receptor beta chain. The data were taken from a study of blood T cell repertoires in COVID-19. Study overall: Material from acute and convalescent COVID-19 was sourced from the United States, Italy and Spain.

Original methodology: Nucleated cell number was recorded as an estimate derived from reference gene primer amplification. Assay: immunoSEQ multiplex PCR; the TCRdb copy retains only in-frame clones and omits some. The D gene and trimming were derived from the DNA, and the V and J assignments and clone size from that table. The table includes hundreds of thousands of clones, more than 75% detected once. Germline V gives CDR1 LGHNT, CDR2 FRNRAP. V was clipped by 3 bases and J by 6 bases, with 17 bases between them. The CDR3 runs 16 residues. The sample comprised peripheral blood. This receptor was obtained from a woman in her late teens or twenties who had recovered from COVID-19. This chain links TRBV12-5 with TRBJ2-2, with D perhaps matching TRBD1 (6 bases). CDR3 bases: TGTGCTAGTGGTTTCCAGGGGCCGGTAGGGTCCGGGGAGCTGTTTTTT. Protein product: CASGFQGPVGSGELFF.